This paragraph covers one T cell receptor (beta chain) sequence. This clone was observed once. Its antigen is not yet known. One base away there is no much larger clone; base qualities are not given. The sample comes from a study of shared clonotypes between healthy human individuals (dated by TCRdb to about 2020). A note on the overall study: The cohort included a few men and a couple of women between 18 and 49 years of age. For each donor, CD4 naive and CD4 memory were each given three plates, CD8 naive was given two plates, and CD8 memory was given one plate. The study deeply sequenced blood TCR repertoires of several healthy adults to estimate repertoire size and the extent of clonotype sharing between individuals. To increase sequencing depth and limit assay-specific biases, TCR repertoire library preparation and sequencing were carried out by different laboratories using diverse techniques. Per donor, leukapheresis produced somewhere between about 0.85 and 10 billion PBMCs.

Taken from the germline V gene (reference sequence), the CDR1 and CDR2 loops are GTSNPN and SVGIG. The germline ends are 11 bases apart after V is trimmed by 0 bases and J by 2 bases. The CDR3 runs 14 amino acids, cysteine and phenylalanine included. Of the read, only the CDR3 DNA is kept; its 42 bases are in frame from base 1. TCR CDR3 regions were amplified from genomic DNA by multiplex PCR using the deep immunoSEQ assay. Genomic DNA extracted from each cell subset was distributed evenly over all wells of several immunoSEQ 96-well plates, and each plate served as one replicate. For sorted subsets, about 210 ng of genomic DNA, equivalent to around 30,000 T cell genomes, went into each replicate PCR. Purified libraries were measured with a Qubit 3.0 fluorometer, size-checked on a Bioanalyzer 2100, and measured again with the KAPA Library Quantification kit. Every immunoSEQ 96-well plate was sequenced on a dedicated single-read 150-cycle Illumina NextSeq 550 flow cell. On the authors' methods: Because the immunoSEQ output held only junctional sequences and lacked quality scores, the filtering could not match the filtering applied to full-length reads. To assign V/J genes and CDR3, sequences were annotated using PyIR, a Python wrapper for IgBLAST v1.9, with IMGT germline references. Reads were filtered out if the reads had weak V/J assignments (E-value above 1e-6), no CDR3, stop codons, out-of-frame junctions, or ambiguous translated residues. V3J clonotypes were defined by identical inferred V gene, J gene, and CDR3 amino acid sequence. The percentage overlap between two repertoires was calculated by dividing the number of shared unique clonotypes by the size of the smaller repertoire. Repertoire richness was assessed with RTK rarefaction, the Chao1 estimator, and Recon v2.1 estimates of unobserved clonotypes. OLGA was used to compute generation probabilities for all TCRbeta clonotypes that the gDNA method yielded from a few donors. What TCRdb holds here is the immuneACCESS table cut down to in-frame rearrangements. Part of the clones is not present; checked against another copy, under half of the missing clones reflect an unresolved V gene, and the others are unexplained. That table gives V, J and clone size, and the DNA gave D and trimming. This sample is represented by around 2,100,000 clones; about 94% of them were singletons. The biggest ten clones account for more than 0.95% of the sample.

Study-wide conclusions, independent of this receptor: Even with the large sequencing depth, rarefaction of the sorted-subset datasets indicated that sequencing was incomplete. Larger estimated clonotype richness was generally found for naive subsets than for memory subsets. Sampling was restricted to blood, and TCR repertoires in tissues likely differ from the TCR repertoires found in blood. Higher generation probabilities were observed for clonotypes shared by all four sorted-subset donors than for non-shared clonotypes. Across a handful of donors, around 5% of naive CD4, over 3% of naive CD8, around 2.1% of memory CD4, and approximately 0.4% of memory CD8 clonotypes were shared. The genetic and exposure-history diversity represented was limited by the small number of donors. Pairwise subsampling indicated that sequencing depth was expected to affect the degree of clonotype sharing among donors.

CD8 naive samples consisted of CD45RO-negative cells that were positively selected for CCR7, yielding a CD45RA+CCR7+ population without TemRA cells. Healthy HIV-negative adults with no recently reported acute infections or vaccinations were included as donors. Every donor was a Caucasian adult living in Nashville, Tennessee, USA. After blood collection by leukapheresis, PBMCs were isolated using Ficoll-Histopaque density gradient centrifugation and then cryopreserved in the vapor phase of liquid nitrogen. Analytical flow cytometry was used to check the purity and quantity of each magnetically sorted T cell population. From each sorted fraction, genomic DNA was isolated and quantified by UV absorbance on a Nanodrop 2000c.

This TCR was sampled from a man between 18 and 35 years old in good health. Sequencing used naive CD8+ T cells sorted from blood. The cell subset or site tag for this specimen amounts to: CD45RA+CCR7+. The chain employs TRBV30 and TRBJ2-7, with TRBD2 perhaps the D gene, on 6 matching bases. The CDR3 protein sequence reads: CAWSVPGGAYEQYF. The bases read TGTGCCTGGAGTGTACCAGGCGGGGCCTACGAGCAGTACTTC. With the rest looked up from the reference TRBV30 and TRBJ2-7 genes rather than sequenced, the full variable domain is SQTIHQWPATLVQPVGSPLSLECTVEGTSNPNLYWYRQAAGRGLQLLFYSVGIGQISSEVPQNLSASRPQDRQFILSSKKLLLSDSGFYLCAWSVPGGAYEQYFGPGTRLTVT.